These 2 T cell receptor beta chains share one sample of origin, sequenced in a study of T-cell reconstitution after alpha-beta-depleted transplantation in children. This sample's TCRbeta library carried unique molecular identifier barcodes. One entry per CDR3 protein, called by TCRdb with MiXCR from the PCR reads. The sample has hundreds of thousands of distinct CDR3 sequences; 15% to 20% are singletons. The sample consisted of PBMCs, mostly from graft donor cells, taken 360 days after TCRalphabeta/CD19-depleted stem cell transplant. These receptors all stem from a boy younger than two who had a stem cell transplant for Wiskott-Aldrich syndrome, so the T cells may come from the graft donor.

This clonotype was observed a few times. The gene calls are TRBV7-9 and TRBJ2-5; maybe TRBD1 (5 bases). CDR1 SEHNR and CDR2 FQNEAQ come from the germline V gene (reference sequence). The V gene lost 3 bases and the J gene lost 12 bases, with 11 bases spanning the gap. The CDR3 has 11 residues. For the CDR3, the DNA is TGTGCCAGCAGCTTGGGAAGGACAAAGTACTTC. This codes for CASSLGRTKYF.

This clonotype was recorded a few times. The chain joins TRBV4-1 to TRBJ2-5; 10 bases fit TRBD1. The CDR3 has 17 amino acids. The germline gives CDR1 MGHRA, CDR2 YSYEKL. V gave up 4 bases and J gave up 4 bases; unmatched junction bases: 12. CDR3 sequence: CASSPIHWGQGRETQYF. DNA for the CDR3: TGCGCCAGCAGCCCCATCCACTGGGGACAGGGGAGAGAGACCCAGTACTTC.